Listed below are T cell receptor beta chains from one sample, sequenced in a study of regulatory T cells in long-lasting Graves disease. TCRdb used MiXCR to reprocess the multiplex PCR reads, holding one entry per CDR3 protein. Among roughly 500,000 distinct CDR3 sequences, 20% to 25% were seen once, and the ten largest hold 7% to 9%. The specimen comprised peripheral blood mononuclear cells (PBMCs), sampled when the disease was refractory, from a patient treated with antithyroid drugs. The receptor set was obtained from a female donor with Graves disease. Both conserved end residues are part of each CDR3. D genes are given only for firm matches. Some rows have no size entry. The others give once, few or many, or a class for an expanded clone.

>TRBJ2-5|TRBD1|many|TRBV11-2
CASSFYGTGETQYF
TGTGCCAGCAGCTTTTACGGGACAGGAGAGACCCAGTACTTC
>TRBJ1-2|.|many|TRBV12-3/TRBV12-4
CASSLQGFNYGYTF
TGTGCCAGCAGTTTACAGGGCTTCAACTATGGCTACACCTTC
>TRBJ2-5|.|few|TRBV7-9
CASSPSKGTQETQYF
TGTGCCAGCAGCCCGTCGAAAGGGACCCAAGAGACCCAGTACTTC
>TRBJ2-3|.|.|TRBV2
CASRQGPPRDTQYF
TGTGCCAGCAGACAAGGGCCCCCCAGAGATACGCAGTATTTT
>TRBJ1-2|.|few|TRBV7-2
CASSQAGLTANGYTF
TGTGCCAGCAGCCAGGCGGGGTTAACGGCAAATGGCTACACCTTC
>TRBJ2-7|.|many|TRBV12-3/TRBV12-4
CASSKTETSYEQYF
TGTGCCAGCAGTAAGACAGAGACCTCCTACGAGCAGTACTTC
>TRBJ1-2|.|many|TRBV29-1
CSVEDLNYGYTF
TGCAGCGTTGAAGATCTAAACTATGGCTACACCTTC
>TRBJ2-7|.|few|TRBV20-1
CSARDRARIGYEQYF
TGCAGTGCTAGAGATAGAGCCAGGATCGGCTACGAGCAGTACTTC
>TRBJ2-5|.|few|TRBV7-2
CASSSRGAGTQYF
TGTGCCAGCAGCTCTAGGGGGGCTGGGACCCAGTACTTC
>TRBJ1-3|TRBD1|few|TRBV20-1
CSATSGGFGNTIYF
TGCAGTGCTACCTCAGGGGGCTTTGGAAACACCATATATTTT
>TRBJ1-6|.|once|TRBV27
CASTSIDAYNSPLHF
TGTGCCAGCACTTCTATTGACGCCTATAATTCACCCCTCCACTTT
>TRBJ2-4|.|few|TRBV4-1
CASSHPYGATRGTKRIQYF
TGCGCCAGCAGCCATCCTTACGGGGCGACTAGGGGAACAAAACGCATTCAGTACTTC
>TRBJ2-2|.|few|TRBV19
CASSIYGLGTGELFF
TGTGCCAGTAGTATATACGGTTTGGGCACCGGGGAGCTGTTTTTT
>TRBJ1-1|.|many|TRBV20-1
CSVAGGRTEAFF
TGCAGTGTAGCGGGGGGGCGGACTGAAGCTTTCTTT
>TRBJ1-5|TRBD1|.|TRBV28
CASSLPGGPGRPQHF
TGTGCCAGCAGTTTACCAGGGGGCCCCGGTCGGCCCCAGCATTTT
>TRBJ1-1|TRBD1|many|TRBV2
CASSERTGATEAFF
TGTGCCAGCAGCGAAAGGACAGGCGCCACTGAAGCTTTCTTT
>TRBJ2-1|.|.|TRBV27
CASSLVQGAFFSYNEQFF
TGTGCCAGCAGTTTAGTCCAGGGCGCATTTTTTTCCTACAATGAGCAGTTCTTC
>TRBJ2-3|.|.|TRBV2
CASSGASTDTQYF
TGTGCCAGCAGTGGCGCCTCCACAGATACGCAGTATTTT
>TRBJ2-7|.|.|TRBV6-2/TRBV6-3
CASSRTGEYYEQYF
TGTGCCAGCAGTAGGACCGGGGAATACTACGAGCAGTACTTC
>TRBJ2-7|TRBD1|many|TRBV6-5
CASSYAPGQGYEQYF
TGTGCCAGCAGTTACGCACCGGGACAGGGCTACGAGCAGTACTTC
>TRBJ1-5|.|.|TRBV30
CAWSVLGSNQPQHF
TGTGCCTGGAGTGTATTGGGCAGCAATCAGCCCCAGCATTTT
>TRBJ2-1|TRBD1|.|TRBV20-1
CSAGQGVPPNEQFF
TGCAGTGCTGGACAGGGGGTCCCCCCCAATGAGCAGTTCTTC
>TRBJ1-1|TRBD1|.|TRBV30
CAWSGDQGDEAFF
TGTGCCTGGAGCGGGGACCAGGGGGATGAAGCTTTCTTT
>TRBJ1-2|.|few|TRBV5-5
CASSGAGDNYGYTF
TGTGCCAGCAGCGGGGCAGGGGATAACTATGGCTACACCTTC
>TRBJ1-5|.|.|TRBV6-5
CASSYSTGQNQPQHF
TGTGCCAGCAGTTACTCTACAGGGCAAAATCAGCCCCAGCATTTT
>TRBJ1-1|.|.|TRBV29-1
CSVAQGSTEAFF
TGCAGCGTTGCGCAGGGAAGCACTGAAGCTTTCTTT
>TRBJ1-6|.|few|TRBV28
CASYRASSYNSPPHF
TGTGCCAGCTATCGAGCGAGCTCCTATAATTCACCCCCCCACTTT
>TRBJ2-5|.|many|TRBV28
CASSLSAQGGETQYF
TGTGCCAGCAGTTTGTCGGCACAGGGTGGTGAGACCCAGTACTTC
>TRBJ1-1|.|.|TRBV12-3/TRBV12-4
CASSREINTEAFF
TGTGCCAGCAGTCGAGAGATTAACACTGAAGCTTTCTTT
>TRBJ1-5|.|few|TRBV20-1
CSALDNNQPQHF
TGCAGTGCACTGGACAACAATCAGCCCCAGCATTTT
>TRBJ2-7|TRBD2|many|TRBV7-8
CASSTPLAGGSSSYEQYF
TGTGCCAGCAGTACCCCCCTAGCGGGGGGATCGAGCTCCTACGAGCAGTACTTC
>TRBJ2-6|.|.|TRBV10-3
CATQGTGANVLTF
TGTGCCACGCAGGGGACCGGGGCCAACGTCCTGACTTTC
>TRBJ2-2|TRBD1|few|TRBV6-5
CASSFYRGRGELFF
TGTGCCAGCAGTTTTTACAGGGGGCGCGGGGAGCTGTTTTTT
>TRBJ2-7|TRBD1|few|TRBV12-3/TRBV12-4
CANSFRAGQGYEQYF
TGTGCCAACAGTTTTCGAGCGGGACAGGGCTACGAGCAGTACTTC
>TRBJ1-2|.|many|TRBV5-5
CASSLVNVGTTNYGYTF
TGTGCCAGCAGCTTGGTCAATGTGGGGACAACTAACTATGGCTACACCTTC
>TRBJ1-2|TRBD1|.|TRBV7-8
CASSLGQYYTF
TGTGCCAGCAGCTTGGGACAGTACTACACCTTC
>TRBJ2-5|TRBD1|many|TRBV7-3
CASSITSDRQATQYF
TGTGCCAGCAGCATTACGTCGGACAGGCAGGCGACCCAGTACTTC
>TRBJ1-1|.|.|TRBV7-3
CASSPRAGGNTEAFF
TGTGCCAGCAGCCCCAGGGCGGGGGGCAACACTGAAGCTTTCTTT
>TRBJ1-1|.|many|TRBV11-2
CASSFDGGTEAFF
TGTGCCAGCAGCTTCGATGGAGGCACTGAAGCTTTCTTT
>TRBJ1-4|.|few|TRBV6-2/TRBV6-3
CASSFPGQMGREKLFF
TGTGCCAGCAGTTTCCCCGGACAGATGGGACGTGAAAAACTGTTTTTT
>TRBJ1-2|TRBD1|few|TRBV27
CASSLIGQGQKGYTF
TGTGCCAGCAGTTTAATCGGACAGGGGCAAAAAGGCTACACCTTC
>TRBJ2-1|TRBD2|.|TRBV28
CASSFRILRGGSNEQFF
TGTGCCAGCAGTTTCCGGATTTTGCGGGGGGGCAGCAATGAGCAGTTCTTC
>TRBJ2-7|.|.|TRBV29-1
CSVLFRGSYEQYF
TGCAGCGTTCTTTTCCGGGGGAGCTACGAGCAGTACTTC
>TRBJ2-7|.|few|TRBV9
CASSAGAGAYEQYF
TGTGCCAGCAGCGCCGGGGCAGGGGCCTACGAGCAGTACTTC
>TRBJ2-7|.|many|TRBV7-2
CASSSRTLKNEQYF
TGTGCCAGCAGCTCGAGGACACTGAAAAACGAGCAGTACTTC
>TRBJ1-5|.|many|TRBV28
CASSLGQPQHF
TGTGCCAGCAGCTTAGGTCAGCCCCAGCATTTT
>TRBJ2-7|.|.|TRBV5-1
CASSLGSSLSYEQYF
TGCGCCAGCAGCTTGGGCTCCAGTCTTTCCTACGAGCAGTACTTC
>TRBJ2-7|TRBD2|many|TRBV6-2/TRBV6-3
CASSYSKGTGGAYEQYF
TGTGCCAGCAGTTACTCGAAGGGTACCGGGGGGGCATACGAGCAGTACTTC
>TRBJ2-1|.|.|TRBV11-2
CASSLLGNEQFF
TGTGCCAGCAGCCTCCTTGGGAATGAGCAGTTCTTC
>TRBJ2-7|.|many|TRBV5-1
CASSSGTARVYEQYF
TGCGCCAGCAGCTCAGGAACAGCGAGGGTCTACGAGCAGTACTTC
>TRBJ2-7|TRBD2|many|TRBV3-1
CASSPSGSPYEQYF
TGTGCCAGCAGCCCTAGCGGGAGTCCCTACGAGCAGTACTTC
>TRBJ2-7|.|.|TRBV19
CASSTREQGYEQYF
TGTGCCAGTAGTACTCGGGAACAGGGCTACGAGCAGTACTTC
>TRBJ1-5|TRBD1|many|TRBV28
CASSLADRDNQPQHF
TGTGCCAGCAGTTTGGCAGACAGGGATAATCAGCCCCAGCATTTT
>TRBJ2-7|.|few|TRBV6-5
CASSYRVNYEQYF
TGTGCCAGCAGTTATCGCGTAAACTACGAGCAGTACTTC
>TRBJ2-2|TRBD1|.|TRBV11-2
CASRPRQQGAAAGELFF
TGTGCCAGCAGACCTCGTCAACAGGGGGCCGCGGCCGGGGAGCTGTTTTTT
>TRBJ1-5|TRBD1|.|TRBV30
CAWSHAGDSEGNQPQHF
TGTGCCTGGAGTCACGCCGGGGACAGCGAGGGCAATCAGCCCCAGCATTTT
>TRBJ2-4|TRBD2|many|TRBV6-2/TRBV6-3
CASSYIGRAGNIQYF
TGTGCCAGCAGTTATATCGGGAGGGCCGGTAACATTCAGTACTTC
>TRBJ2-7|.|few|TRBV6-1
CASKEEGAAYEQYF
TGTGCCAGCAAAGAGGAGGGGGCTGCCTACGAGCAGTACTTC
>TRBJ2-2|.|.|TRBV9
CASSVDLAPNTGELFF
TGTGCCAGCAGCGTAGACCTAGCTCCGAACACCGGGGAGCTGTTTTTT